A single sample is the source of the 9 T cell receptor beta chains below, sequenced in a study of cytomegalovirus exposure and HLA in healthy donors (TCRdb year 2017). Library creation used the immunoSEQ multiplex PCR assay. A mixture of 60 forward primers for TCR Vbeta segments and 13 reverse primers for TCR Jbeta segments was used in the multiplex PCR. TCRdb limited this immuneACCESS table to in-frame rearrangements with V and J called. A share of clones is missing; checked studies link under half to unresolved V genes, and the rest is unexplained. The sample table records 100,000 to 120,000 clones; 79% of these occur just once. The ten largest clones capture approximately 5.6% of the sample. Sequenced material: PBMCs. Receptors originate from a young man in good health and CMV-seropositive.

The CDR3 reads CASSIGTVTGELFF. The CDR3 coding sequence is TGTGCCAGTAGTATTGGGACAGTGACCGGGGAGCTGTTTTTT. The rearrangement joins TRBV19 to TRBJ2-2, with 7 bases identical to TRBD1. Per germline, CDR1 LNHDA and CDR2 SQIVND (reference sequence). Unmatched junction bases numbered 3, after V lost 3 bases and J lost 5 bases. The CDR3 consists of 14 residues.

The V gene is TRBV6-6, the J gene TRBJ1-3; 8 bases fit TRBD1. CDR1 is MNHNY and CDR2 is SVGAGI in the germline V gene (reference sequence). V shed 7 bases and J 2 bases; nucleotides not matched to a gene: 1. The CDR3 is made up of 13 amino acids. For the CDR3, the DNA is TGTGCCAGCATGACAGGGGCTGGAAACACCATATATTTT. This gives the protein CASMTGAGNTIYF.

J is TRBJ1-2 and V is TRBV4-2; 8 bases match TRBD1. Germline lookup yields CDR1 LGHNA and CDR2 YNFKEQ. The CDR3 totals 14 residues. V dropped 1 base and J dropped 6; count of bases not matched to a gene: 4. CDR3 amino acids: CASSQAGGADGYTF. CDR3 DNA: TGTGCCAGCAGCCAAGCAGGGGGCGCAGATGGCTACACCTTC.

This clone showed up just once. This sequence joins TRBV10-3 and TRBJ2-7, with 7 bases lining up with TRBD1. CDR3 size: 13 residues. Germline V gene sequence: CDR1 ENHRY, CDR2 SYGVKD. With V trimmed by 5 bases and J by 0 bases, 1 base remained unmatched. CDR3 amino acids: CAISRDSSYEQYF. The CDR3 nucleotides are TGTGCCATCAGTCGGGACAGCTCCTACGAGCAGTACTTC.

The chain recombines TRBV5-6 with TRBJ2-2, with a possible D match to TRBD2 (5 bases). Germline CDR1 is SGHDT and CDR2 is YYEEEE. V was shortened by 5 bases and J by 8 bases, with 22 bases between the two germline ends. This CDR3 comprises 16 residues. CDR3 loop: CASRESWELPGGELFF. DNA for the CDR3: TGTGCCAGCAGGGAAAGCTGGGAACTCCCGGGAGGGGAGCTGTTTTTT.

The genes are TRBV19 and TRBJ2-7; 8 bases agree with TRBD2. The length of the CDR3 is 13 residues. Germline CDR1 LNHDA, CDR2 SQIVND (reference sequence). V shed 3 bases and J 2 bases; nucleotides not matched to a gene: 0. CDR3 residues: CASSIGGAYEQYF. The CDR3 bases are TGTGCCAGTAGTATCGGGGGGGCCTACGAGCAGTACTTC.

The table lists this clone with a count of one. V usage is TRBV5-6 and J usage is TRBJ2-3; TRBD2 matches 15 bases. Germline V gene lookup returns CDR1 SGHDT and CDR2 YYEEEE. The CDR3 is 17 amino acids. V trimming: 4 bases; J trimming: 5 bases; junction bases outside the gene matches: 8. The CDR3 protein is CASSQRTSGGALDTQYF. The CDR3 DNA follows: TGTGCCAGCAGCCAGAGGACTAGCGGGGGGGCCCTAGATACGCAGTATTTT.

The chain recombines TRBV25-1 with TRBJ2-5; tentatively, D is TRBD2 (5 bases). This CDR3 contains 12 residues. Per the germline V gene, CDR1 is MGHDK and CDR2 is SYGVNS. V gave up 5 bases and J gave up 5 bases, with 9 bases separating them. The CDR3 nucleotides read TGTGCCAGCAGTCCCACGGGGGAGACCCAGTACTTC. Its translation is CASSPTGETQYF.

The V gene is TRBV5-1, the J gene TRBJ2-1; 7 bases align to TRBD2. There are 13 residues in the CDR3. Germline V gene sequence: CDR1 SGHRS, CDR2 YFSETQ. The junction had 5 bases not matched to a gene; V was cut back by 3 bases and J by 8 bases. CDR3 amino acids: CASSWGGEDEQFF. The CDR3 bases are TGCGCCAGCAGCTGGGGGGGGGAAGATGAGCAGTTCTTC.